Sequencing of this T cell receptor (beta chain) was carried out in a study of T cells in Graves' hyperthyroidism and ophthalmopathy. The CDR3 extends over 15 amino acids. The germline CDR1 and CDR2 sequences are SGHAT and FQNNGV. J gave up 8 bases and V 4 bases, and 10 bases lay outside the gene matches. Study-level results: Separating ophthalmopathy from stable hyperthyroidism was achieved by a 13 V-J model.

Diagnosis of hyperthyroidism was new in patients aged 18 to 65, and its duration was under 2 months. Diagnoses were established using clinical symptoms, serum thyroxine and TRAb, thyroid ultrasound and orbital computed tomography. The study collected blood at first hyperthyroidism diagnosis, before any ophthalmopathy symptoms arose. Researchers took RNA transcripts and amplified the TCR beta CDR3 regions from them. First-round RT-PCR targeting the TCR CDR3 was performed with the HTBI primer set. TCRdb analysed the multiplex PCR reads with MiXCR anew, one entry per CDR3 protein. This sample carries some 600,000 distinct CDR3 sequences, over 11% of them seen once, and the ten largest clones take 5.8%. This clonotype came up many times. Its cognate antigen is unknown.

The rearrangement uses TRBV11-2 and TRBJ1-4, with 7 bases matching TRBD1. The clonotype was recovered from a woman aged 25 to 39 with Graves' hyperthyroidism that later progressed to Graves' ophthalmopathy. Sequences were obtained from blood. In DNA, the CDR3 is TGTGCCAGCAGCTCCACAGGGGAACCGACGGAAAAACTGTTTTTT. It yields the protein CASSSTGEPTEKLFF. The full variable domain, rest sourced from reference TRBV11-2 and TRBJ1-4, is EAGVAQSPRYKIIEKRQSVAFWCNPISGHATLYWYQQILGQGPKLLIQFQNNGVVDDSQLPKDRFSAERLKGVDSTLKIQPAKLEDSAVYLCASSSTGEPTEKLFFGSGTQLSVL.